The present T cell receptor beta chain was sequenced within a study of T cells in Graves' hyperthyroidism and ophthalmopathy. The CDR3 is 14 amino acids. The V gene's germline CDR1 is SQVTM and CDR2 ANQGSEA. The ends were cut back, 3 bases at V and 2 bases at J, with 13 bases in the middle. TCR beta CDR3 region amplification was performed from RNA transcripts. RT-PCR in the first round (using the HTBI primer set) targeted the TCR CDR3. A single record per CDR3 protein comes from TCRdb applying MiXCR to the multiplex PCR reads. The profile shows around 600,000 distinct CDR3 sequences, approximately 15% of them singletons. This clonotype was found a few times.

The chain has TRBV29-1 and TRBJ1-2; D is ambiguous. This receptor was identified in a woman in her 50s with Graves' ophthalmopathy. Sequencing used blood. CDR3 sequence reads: CSVEPRRLNYGYTF. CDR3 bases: TGCAGCGTTGAGCCCCGTCGGCTAAACTATGGCTACACCTTC.